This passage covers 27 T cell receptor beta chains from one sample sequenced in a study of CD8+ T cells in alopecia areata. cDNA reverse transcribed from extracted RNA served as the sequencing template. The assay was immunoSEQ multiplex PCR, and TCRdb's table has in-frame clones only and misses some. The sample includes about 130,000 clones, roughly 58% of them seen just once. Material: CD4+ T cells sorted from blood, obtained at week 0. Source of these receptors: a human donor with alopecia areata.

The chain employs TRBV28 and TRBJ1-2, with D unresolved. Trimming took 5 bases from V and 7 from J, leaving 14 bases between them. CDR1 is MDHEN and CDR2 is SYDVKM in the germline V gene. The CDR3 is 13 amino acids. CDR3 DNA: TGTGCCAGCAGTCCCCCGTACCCACCTGGCTACACCTTC. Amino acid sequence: CASSPPYPPGYTF.

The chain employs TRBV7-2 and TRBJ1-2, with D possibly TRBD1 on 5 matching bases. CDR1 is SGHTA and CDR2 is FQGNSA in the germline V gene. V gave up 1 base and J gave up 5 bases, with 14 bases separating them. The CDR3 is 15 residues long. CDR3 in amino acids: CASSLDGLGEYGYTF. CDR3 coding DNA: TGTGCCAGCAGCTTAGATGGGTTAGGGGAGTATGGCTACACCTTC.

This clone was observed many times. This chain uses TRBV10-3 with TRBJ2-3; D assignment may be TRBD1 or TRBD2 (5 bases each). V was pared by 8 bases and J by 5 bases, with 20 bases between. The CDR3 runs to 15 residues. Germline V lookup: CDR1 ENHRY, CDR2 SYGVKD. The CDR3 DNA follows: TGTGCCATCGGACGGACACACTCGAGCGGAGATACGCAGTATTTT. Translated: CAIGRTHSSGDTQYF.

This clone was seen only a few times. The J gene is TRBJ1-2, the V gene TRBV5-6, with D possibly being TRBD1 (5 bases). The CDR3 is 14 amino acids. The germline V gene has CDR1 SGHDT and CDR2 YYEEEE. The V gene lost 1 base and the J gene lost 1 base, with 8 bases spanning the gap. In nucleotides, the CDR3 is TGTGCCAGCAGCTTGACAGGAATTAACTATGGCTACACCTTC. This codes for CASSLTGINYGYTF.

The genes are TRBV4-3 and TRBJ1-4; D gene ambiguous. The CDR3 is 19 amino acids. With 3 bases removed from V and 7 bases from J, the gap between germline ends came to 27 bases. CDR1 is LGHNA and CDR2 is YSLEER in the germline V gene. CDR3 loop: CASSQDTPESFRKSEKLFF. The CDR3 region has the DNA TGCGCCAGCAGCCAGGATACACCCGAATCCTTCCGAAAGAGTGAAAAACTGTTTTTT.

The CDR3 spells CATSRDMMVAGHSTDTQYF. Here the CDR3 DNA reads TGTGCCACCAGCAGAGATATGATGGTAGCGGGGCATAGCACAGATACGCAGTATTTT. The chain couples TRBV15 to TRBJ2-3, with 8 nucleotides matching TRBD2. This CDR3 is built from 19 residues. Per the germline V gene, CDR1 is LNHNV and CDR2 is YYDKDF (reference sequence). V lost 0 bases and J lost 0; bases outside the gene matches: 11.

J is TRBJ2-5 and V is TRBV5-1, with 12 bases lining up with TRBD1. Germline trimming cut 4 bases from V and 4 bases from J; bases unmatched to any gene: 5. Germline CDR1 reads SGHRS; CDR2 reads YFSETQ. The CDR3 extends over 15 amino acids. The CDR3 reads CASSPGTGGRETQYF. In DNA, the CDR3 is TGCGCCAGCAGCCCGGGGACAGGGGGCCGAGAGACCCAGTACTTC.

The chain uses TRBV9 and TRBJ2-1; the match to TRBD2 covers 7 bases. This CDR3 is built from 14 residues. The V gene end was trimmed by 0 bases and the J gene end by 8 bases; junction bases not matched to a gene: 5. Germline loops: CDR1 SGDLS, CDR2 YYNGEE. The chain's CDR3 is CASSVVLTSDEQFF. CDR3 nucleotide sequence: TGTGCCAGCAGCGTAGTTTTAACTAGCGATGAGCAGTTCTTC. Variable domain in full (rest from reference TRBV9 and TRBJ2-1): DSGVTQTPKHLITATGQRVTLRCSPRSGDLSVYWYQQSLDQGLQFLIQYYNGEERAKGNILERFSAQQFPDLHSELNLSSLELGDSALYFCASSVVLTSDEQFFGPGTRLTVL.

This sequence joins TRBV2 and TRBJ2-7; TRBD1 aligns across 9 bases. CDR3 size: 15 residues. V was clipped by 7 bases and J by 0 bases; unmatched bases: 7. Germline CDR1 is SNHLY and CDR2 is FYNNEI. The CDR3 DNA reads TGTGCCAGCACCCCGACAGGGGGAGCCTCCTACGAGCAGTACTTC. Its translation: CASTPTGGASYEQYF.

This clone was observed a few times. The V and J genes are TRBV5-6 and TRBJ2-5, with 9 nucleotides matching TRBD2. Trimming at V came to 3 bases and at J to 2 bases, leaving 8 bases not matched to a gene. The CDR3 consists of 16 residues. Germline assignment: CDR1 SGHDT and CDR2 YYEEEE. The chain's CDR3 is CASSYGGGAGQETQYF. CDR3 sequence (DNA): TGTGCCAGCAGCTACGGCGGGGGGGCCGGTCAAGAGACCCAGTACTTC.

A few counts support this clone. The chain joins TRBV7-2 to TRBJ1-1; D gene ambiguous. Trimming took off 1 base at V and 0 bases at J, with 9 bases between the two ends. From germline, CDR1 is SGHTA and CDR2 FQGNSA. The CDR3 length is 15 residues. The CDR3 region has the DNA TGTGCCAGCAGCTTAGGCAGCTTGATGAACACTGAAGCTTTCTTT. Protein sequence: CASSLGSLMNTEAFF.

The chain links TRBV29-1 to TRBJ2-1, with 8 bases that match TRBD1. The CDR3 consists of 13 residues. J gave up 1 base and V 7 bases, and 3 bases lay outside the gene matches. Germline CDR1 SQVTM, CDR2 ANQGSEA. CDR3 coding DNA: TGCAGCGCCAGGGACAGGTCCTACAATGAGCAGTTCTTC. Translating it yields CSARDRSYNEQFF.

The CDR3 DNA follows: TGCGCCAGCAGCCAAGGACAGGCAACAGATACGCAGTATTTT. Its protein is CASSQGQATDTQYF. V gene TRBV4-1 combines with J gene TRBJ2-3; possible D gene TRBD1, 6 bases. Germline CDR1 and CDR2: MGHRA and YSYEKL. The CDR3 is 14 residues long. The V end lost 1 base, the J end lost 3 bases, and 8 bases lay between the germline ends.

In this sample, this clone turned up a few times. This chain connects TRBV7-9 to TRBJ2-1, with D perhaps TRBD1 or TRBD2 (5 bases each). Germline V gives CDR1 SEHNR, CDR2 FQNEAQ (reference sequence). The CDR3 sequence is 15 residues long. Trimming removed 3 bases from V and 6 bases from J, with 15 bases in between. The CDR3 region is CASSLGVGVVNEQFF. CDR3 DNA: TGTGCCAGCAGCTTGGGGGTTGGGGTGGTCAATGAGCAGTTCTTC. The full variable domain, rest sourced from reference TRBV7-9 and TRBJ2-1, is DTGVSQNPRHKITKRGQNVTFRCDPISEHNRLYWYRQTLGQGPEFLTYFQNEAQLEKSRLLSDRFSAERPKGSFSTLEIQRTEQGDSAMYLCASSLGVGVVNEQFFGPGTRLTVL.

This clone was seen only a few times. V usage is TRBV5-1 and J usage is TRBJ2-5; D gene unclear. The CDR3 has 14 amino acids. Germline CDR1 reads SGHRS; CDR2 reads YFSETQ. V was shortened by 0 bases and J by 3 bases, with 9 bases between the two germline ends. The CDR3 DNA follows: TGCGCCAGCAGCTTGGCCTTTGCAGAAGAGACCCAGTACTTC. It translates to CASSLAFAEETQYF.

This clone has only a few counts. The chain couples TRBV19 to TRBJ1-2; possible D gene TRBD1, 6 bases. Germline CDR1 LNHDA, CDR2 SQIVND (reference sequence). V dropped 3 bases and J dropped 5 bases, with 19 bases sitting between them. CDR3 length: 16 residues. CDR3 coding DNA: TGTGCCAGTAGTATTTCCTCGACAGGTTTAGGGTATGGCTACACCTTC. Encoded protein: CASSISSTGLGYGYTF.

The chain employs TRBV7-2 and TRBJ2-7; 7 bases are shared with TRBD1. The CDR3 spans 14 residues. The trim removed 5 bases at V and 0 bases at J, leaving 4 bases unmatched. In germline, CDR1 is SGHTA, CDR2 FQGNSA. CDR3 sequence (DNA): TGTGCCAGCAGCCCGGACAGGAACTCCTACGAGCAGTACTTC. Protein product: CASSPDRNSYEQYF.

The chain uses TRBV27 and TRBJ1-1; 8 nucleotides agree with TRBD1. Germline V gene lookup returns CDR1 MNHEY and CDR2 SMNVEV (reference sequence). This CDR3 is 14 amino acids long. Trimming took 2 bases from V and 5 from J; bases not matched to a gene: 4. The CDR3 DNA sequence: TGTGCCAGCAGTTTACAGGGGGCGCCGACTGAAGCTTTCTTT. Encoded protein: CASSLQGAPTEAFF.

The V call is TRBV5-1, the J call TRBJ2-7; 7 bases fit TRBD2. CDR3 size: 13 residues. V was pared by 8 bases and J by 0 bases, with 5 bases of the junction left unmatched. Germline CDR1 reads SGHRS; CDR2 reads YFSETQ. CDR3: CASNSGRSYEQYF. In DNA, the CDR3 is TGCGCCAGTAATAGCGGGCGCTCCTACGAGCAGTACTTC.

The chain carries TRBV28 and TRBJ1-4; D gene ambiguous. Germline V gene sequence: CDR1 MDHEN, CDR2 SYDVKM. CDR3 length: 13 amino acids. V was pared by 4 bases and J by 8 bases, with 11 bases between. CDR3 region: CASSWRVGEKLFF. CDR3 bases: TGTGCCAGCAGTTGGAGGGTTGGGGAAAAACTGTTTTTT.

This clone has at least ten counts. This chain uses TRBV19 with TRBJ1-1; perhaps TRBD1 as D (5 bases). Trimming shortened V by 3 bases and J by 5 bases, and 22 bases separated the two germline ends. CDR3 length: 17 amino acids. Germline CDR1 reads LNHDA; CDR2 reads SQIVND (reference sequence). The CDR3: CASSIPWGRQRPTEAFF. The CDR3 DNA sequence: TGTGCCAGTAGTATTCCATGGGGCCGACAGAGACCGACTGAAGCTTTCTTT.

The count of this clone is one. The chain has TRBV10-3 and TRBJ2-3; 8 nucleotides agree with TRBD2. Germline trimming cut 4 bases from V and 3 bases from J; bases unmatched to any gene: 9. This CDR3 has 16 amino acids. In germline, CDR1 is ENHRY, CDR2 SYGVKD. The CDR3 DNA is TGTGCCATCAGTGGTACGAGCGGGGGAAGGACAGATACGCAGTATTTT. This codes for CAISGTSGGRTDTQYF.

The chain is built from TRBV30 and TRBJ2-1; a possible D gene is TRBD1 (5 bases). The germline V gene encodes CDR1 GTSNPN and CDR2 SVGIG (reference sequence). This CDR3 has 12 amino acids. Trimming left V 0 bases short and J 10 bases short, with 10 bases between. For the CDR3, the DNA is TGTGCCTGGAGTGTACAGTGGGGCGAGCAGTTCTTC. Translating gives CAWSVQWGEQFF. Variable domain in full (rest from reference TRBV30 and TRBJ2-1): SQTIHQWPATLVQPVGSPLSLECTVEGTSNPNLYWYRQAAGRGLQLLFYSVGIGQISSEVPQNLSASRPQDRQFILSSKKLLLSDSGFYLCAWSVQWGEQFFGPGTRLTVL.

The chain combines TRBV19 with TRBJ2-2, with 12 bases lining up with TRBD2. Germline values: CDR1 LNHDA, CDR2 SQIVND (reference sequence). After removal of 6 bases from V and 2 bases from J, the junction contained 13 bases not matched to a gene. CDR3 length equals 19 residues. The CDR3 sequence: CASRSRTSGTVVNTGELFF. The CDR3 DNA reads TGTGCCAGTAGGAGCAGGACTAGCGGGACGGTAGTCAACACCGGGGAGCTGTTTTTT.

The CDR3 DNA reads TGTGCCAGCAGCCCCCGGACAACGAGCTCCTACGAGCAGTACTTC. This gives the protein CASSPRTTSSYEQYF. The chain links TRBV7-2 to TRBJ2-7; D is perhaps TRBD1 (5 bases). This CDR3 is built from 15 residues. V lost 5 bases, J lost 0 bases, and 14 bases lay in between. The germline CDR1 and CDR2 sequences are SGHTA and FQGNSA.

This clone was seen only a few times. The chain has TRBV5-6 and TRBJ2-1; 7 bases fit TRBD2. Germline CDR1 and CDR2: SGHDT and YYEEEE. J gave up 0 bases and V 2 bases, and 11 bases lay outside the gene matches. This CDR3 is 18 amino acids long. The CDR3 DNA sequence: TGTGCCAGCAGCTTATCTCGGCTAGCGGCCAGCTCCTACAATGAGCAGTTCTTC. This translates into CASSLSRLAASSYNEQFF.

The CDR3 protein is CASSLTGENTEAFF. Here the CDR3 DNA reads TGTGCCAGCAGCTTAACGGGAGAGAACACTGAAGCTTTCTTT. The V call is TRBV7-3, the J call TRBJ1-1; unclear D gene. Germline lookup yields CDR1 SGHTA and CDR2 FQGTGA. The V gene lost 0 bases and the J gene lost 1 base, with 6 bases spanning the gap. The CDR3 extends over 14 amino acids.